This TCR beta chain was profiled in a study of blood T cell repertoires in COVID-19. Looking at the study overall: T cells, B-cell-depleted T cells, or PBMCs supplied cDNA or gDNA.

The CDR3 sequence is 17 residues long. The V gene lost 0 bases and the J gene lost 1 base, with 15 bases spanning the gap. Looked up from germline, CDR1 is SGHRS and CDR2 is YFSETQ. In the authors' methods: Reference gene primer amplification gave estimated nucleated cell counts. Sequenced by immunoSEQ multiplex PCR; TCRdb stores in-frame clones only, minus some. That table gives V, J and clone size, and the DNA gave D and trimming. The repertoire has 95,000 to 100,000 clones, roughly 85% of them found once; the top ten carry less than 2%. V and J are TRBV5-1 and TRBJ2-3, with D possibly matching TRBD1 (5 bases). The specimen sequenced was peripheral blood. The sequence derives from a woman in her sixties or seventies with active or convalescent COVID-19. The chain's CDR3 is CASSLEGQGRGTDTQYF. The CDR3 nucleotides read TGCGCCAGCAGCTTGGAAGGGCAGGGCCGGGGCACAGATACGCAGTATTTT.